These 16 T cell receptor beta chains were all obtained from the same sample, sequenced in a study of shared T cell receptors in the human thymus. Some clones are missing from TCRdb's copy, which holds only in-frame ones; the method was immunoSEQ multiplex PCR. Of 720,000 or so clones listed, approximately 83% are singletons. The data were also submitted as part of a second study, on human thymus T cells.

The sequenced sample was thymocytes. These receptors all come from a girl in the first two years of life with a congenital heart defect.

V gene TRBV7-2 combines with J gene TRBJ2-7, with TRBD1 matching 9 bases. The germline V gene has CDR1 SGHTA and CDR2 FQGNSA. This CDR3 has 14 amino acids. V was clipped by 5 bases and J by 3 bases; unmatched bases: 5. This chain's CDR3 is CASSLGTGYYEQYF. CDR3 DNA sequence: TGTGCCAGCAGCCTCGGGACAGGGTACTACGAGCAGTACTTC.

On this clone: Sequence at one end of the junction differs from germline and may be a read error. The CDR3 is CASTLAGDRGFYGYTF. CDR3 sequence (DNA): TGTGCCAGCACCTTGGCAGGGGACAGGGGATTCTATGGCTACACCTTC. This sequence joins TRBV5-6 and TRBJ1-2; 10 bases align to TRBD1. Germline CDR1 SGHDT, CDR2 YYEEEE. This CDR3 region has 16 residues.

The V gene is TRBV4-1, the J gene TRBJ2-5, with 15 bases matching TRBD2. Germline trimming cut 1 base from V and 5 bases from J; bases unmatched to any gene: 2. Germline CDR1 MGHRA, CDR2 YSYEKL. The CDR3 is 16 amino acids. The CDR3 nucleotides read TGCGCCAGCAGCCAAGGGACTAGCGGGGGGGAGGAGACCCAGTACTTC. Its translation: CASSQGTSGGEETQYF.

V gene TRBV4-1 combines with J gene TRBJ2-1; 10 nucleotides match TRBD2. Germline V gene sequence: CDR1 MGHRA, CDR2 YSYEKL. The CDR3 loop spans 17 amino acids. V lost 1 base and J lost 5; bases outside the gene matches: 8. CDR3 amino acids: CASSQGGLAGVHNEQFF. As DNA, the CDR3 is TGCGCCAGCAGCCAAGGTGGGCTAGCGGGGGTTCACAATGAGCAGTTCTTC.

The chain is built from TRBV6-5 and TRBJ2-3, with D possibly being TRBD1 (6 bases). Germline CDR1 reads MNHEY; CDR2 reads SVGAGI. The CDR3 runs to 15 residues. Trimming shortened V by 5 bases and J by 6 bases, and 18 bases separated the two germline ends. The CDR3 region is CASSTDRDTLDTQYF. The DNA of the CDR3 is TGTGCCAGCAGTACGGACAGAGATACATTGGATACGCAGTATTTT.

The V gene is TRBV5-4, the J gene TRBJ1-2; D is uncertain. The CDR3 runs to 18 residues. Trimming stripped 0 bases from V and 0 bases from J, with 18 bases between. Germline assignment: CDR1 SGHNT and CDR2 YYREEE (reference sequence). CDR3 loop: CASSLDGGIQTANYGYTF. Written as DNA, the CDR3 is TGTGCCAGCAGCTTGGATGGAGGTATACAAACTGCTAACTATGGCTACACCTTC.

This clone was detected once. The rearrangement uses TRBV30 and TRBJ1-2, with unresolved D. Germline CDR1 and CDR2: GTSNPN and SVGIG (reference sequence). CDR3 length: 12 residues. Trimming cost V 2 bases and J 1 base, with 5 bases left between them. CDR3 protein: CAWSPLNYGYTF. As DNA, the CDR3 is TGTGCCTGGAGTCCCCTTAACTATGGCTACACCTTC.

The chain recombines TRBV4-1 with TRBJ2-5, with a weak D call TRBD1 (5 bases). Germline CDR1 and CDR2: MGHRA and YSYEKL. This CDR3 region has 19 residues. V was clipped by 0 bases and J by 2 bases, with 22 bases between them. The CDR3, as DNA: TGCGCCAGCAGCCAAGATTTCGGCCCCTCCGACAGTAGTCAAGAGACCCAGTACTTC. The encoded protein is CASSQDFGPSDSSQETQYF.

The chain employs TRBV4-3 and TRBJ2-2; TRBD2 matches at 11 bases. The CDR3 contains 18 residues. The V gene's germline CDR1 is LGHNA and CDR2 YSLEER. Trimming at V came to 4 bases and at J to 0 bases, leaving 7 bases not matched to a gene. The CDR3 DNA follows: TGCGCCAGCAGCCCGCATAGCGGGGGGGCCCCGAACACCGGGGAGCTGTTTTTT. This encodes CASSPHSGGAPNTGELFF.

The genes are TRBV5-1 and TRBJ1-2, with 8 bases that match TRBD1. CDR1 is SGHRS and CDR2 is YFSETQ in the germline V gene. This CDR3 region has 14 residues. Trimming took 4 bases from V and 3 from J; bases not matched to a gene: 5. CDR3 DNA: TGCGCCAGCAGCCCATCGGGACAGGACTATGGCTACACCTTC. Translated, it gives CASSPSGQDYGYTF.

The V call is TRBV9, the J call TRBJ1-5; D is unresolved. Germline CDR1 SGDLS, CDR2 YYNGEE. V dropped 0 bases and J dropped 5 bases, with 9 bases sitting between them. The CDR3 runs to 14 residues. The CDR3 reads CASSVDGVHQPQHF. As DNA, the CDR3 is TGTGCCAGCAGCGTAGACGGGGTCCATCAGCCCCAGCATTTT.

The chain couples TRBV19 to TRBJ1-5, with D possibly matching TRBD1 (5 bases). From germline, CDR1 is LNHDA and CDR2 SQIVND (reference sequence). The V gene lost 4 bases and the J gene lost 2 bases, with 15 bases spanning the gap. The CDR3 sequence is 16 residues long. CDR3: CASSNLGGEGNQPQHF. The CDR3 DNA is TGTGCCAGTAGTAACTTGGGGGGGGAGGGCAATCAGCCCCAGCATTTT.

V usage is TRBV2 and J usage is TRBJ1-5; D is possibly TRBD1 (5 bases). Germline V lookup: CDR1 SNHLY, CDR2 FYNNEI. The CDR3 is 14 residues long. Trimming removed 5 bases at V and 1 base at J, with 9 bases between. CDR3: CASSLTESNQPQHF. In DNA, the CDR3 is TGTGCCAGCAGTCTGACAGAAAGCAATCAGCCCCAGCATTTT.

This clone was picked up a small number of times. The V and J genes are TRBV7-2 and TRBJ2-6; TRBD1 matches 8 bases. The CDR3 is made up of 19 amino acids. V was clipped by 3 bases and J by 0 bases; unmatched bases: 10. CDR1 is SGHTA, CDR2 FQGNSA, per germline. CDR3 nucleotide sequence: TGTGCCAGCAGCTTTAGTAGGGGACAGGCGAACTCTGGGGCCAACGTCCTGACTTTC. Its translation is CASSFSRGQANSGANVLTF.

V is TRBV5-1 and J is TRBJ1-2, with 10 bases matching TRBD1. In germline, CDR1 is SGHRS, CDR2 YFSETQ. V shed 2 bases, J shed 6 bases, and the junction held 4 bases outside the gene matches. The CDR3 totals 14 residues. The CDR3 sequence is CASSLRDRGNGYTF. The CDR3 DNA is TGCGCCAGCAGCTTACGGGACAGGGGTAATGGCTACACCTTC.

The gene calls are TRBV30 and TRBJ1-2; tentatively, D is TRBD1 (5 bases). Trimming took off 0 bases at V and 5 bases at J, with 16 bases between the two ends. The V gene's germline CDR1 is GTSNPN and CDR2 SVGIG (reference sequence). CDR3 length: 15 amino acids. The CDR3 sequence: CAWSVQTASPYGYTF. CDR3 nucleotide sequence: TGTGCCTGGAGTGTACAGACAGCCTCTCCTTATGGCTACACCTTC.